These 24 T cell receptor beta chains were sequenced from one sample in a study of cytomegalovirus exposure and HLA in healthy donors. The PCR employed 60 Vbeta primers together with 13 Jbeta primers. Profiled with immunoSEQ multiplex PCR; TCRdb holds only in-frame clones, not every one. The profile covers approximately 140,000 clones, with around 80% appearing a single time and 3% to 3.5% taken by the ten largest. The sequenced sample was PBMCs. The receptors were sampled from a man in his forties in good health and CMV-seronegative.

The rearrangement joins TRBV27 to TRBJ2-7; D not resolved. The CDR3 sequence is 13 residues long. CDR1 MNHEY and CDR2 SMNVEV come from the germline V gene (reference sequence). Trimming cost V 0 bases and J 1 base, with 4 bases left between them. CDR3 nucleotides: TGTGCCAGCAGTTTATCATTATCCTACGAGCAGTACTTC. This translates into CASSLSLSYEQYF.

This chain links TRBV7-9 with TRBJ2-1; TRBD1 matches at 10 bases. The germline CDR1 and CDR2 sequences are SEHNR and FQNEAQ (reference sequence). After removal of 1 base from V and 5 bases from J, the junction contained 5 bases not matched to a gene. This CDR3 has 16 amino acids. CDR3 nucleotide sequence: TGTGCCAGCAGCTTAGGGGACAGGGGCGGTAACAATGAGCAGTTCTTC. Protein: CASSLGDRGGNNEQFF.

The gene calls are TRBV5-4 and TRBJ2-3; perhaps TRBD2 as D (5 bases). The CDR3 is made up of 16 amino acids. Trimming took 0 bases from V and 5 from J, leaving 16 bases between them. Germline V gives CDR1 SGHNT, CDR2 YYREEE (reference sequence). CDR3 sequence: CASSLGGGSGVDTQYF. The CDR3 DNA follows: TGTGCCAGCAGCTTGGGTGGAGGTTCTGGGGTAGATACGCAGTATTTT.

On this clone itself: The germline gene is not matched at one end of the junction; a read error may be the cause. Other nucleotide sequences in the sample specify the same CDR3. The chain couples TRBV5-1 to TRBJ2-2; 10 positions match TRBD2. Looked up from germline, CDR1 is SGHRS and CDR2 is YFSETQ. This CDR3 has 16 residues. CDR3 protein: CASSLRSGGGTGELFF. DNA of the CDR3: TGTGCCAGCAGCTTGAGAAGCGGGGGGGGGACCGGGGAGCTGTTTTTT.

V is TRBV5-1 and J is TRBJ1-1; D gene uncertain. The germline gives CDR1 SGHRS, CDR2 YFSETQ. Trimming pared 0 bases from V and 1 base from J, leaving 7 bases between. This CDR3 comprises 14 residues. CDR3 region: CASSLAQANTEAFF. CDR3 nucleotide sequence: TGCGCCAGCAGCTTGGCTCAGGCGAACACTGAAGCTTTCTTT.

The chain couples TRBV7-3 to TRBJ1-1; 8 bases align to TRBD1. V lost 5 bases and J lost 5; bases outside the gene matches: 10. From germline, CDR1 is SGHTA and CDR2 FQGTGA. CDR3 length: 15 residues. This CDR3 reads CASSASQGEGTEAFF. In DNA form, the CDR3 reads TGTGCCAGCAGCGCCTCACAGGGGGAAGGGACTGAAGCTTTCTTT.

The chain is built from TRBV6-5 and TRBJ1-2; the match to TRBD1 covers 7 bases. Germline lookup yields CDR1 MNHEY and CDR2 SVGAGI. The CDR3 is 16 amino acids. J gave up 4 bases and V 4 bases, and 12 bases lay outside the gene matches. Here the CDR3 reads CASSSDRPTGIYGYTF. The CDR3 DNA sequence: TGTGCCAGCAGTTCCGACCGGCCGACAGGGATCTATGGCTACACCTTC.

The rearrangement uses TRBV9 and TRBJ2-3; the D gene is possibly TRBD1 (6 bases). The length of the CDR3 is 16 residues. V shed 3 bases and J shed 5 bases, with 19 bases lying between them. Germline V gene data show CDR1 as SGDLS and CDR2 as YYNGEE. This CDR3 reads CASSENTGSFGDTQYF. CDR3 in DNA: TGTGCCAGCAGCGAAAATACAGGGTCGTTTGGAGATACGCAGTATTTT.

This clone was seen more than once but under ten times. The rearrangement uses TRBV4-1 and TRBJ1-1; 10 nucleotides agree with TRBD1. Germline V CDR1 and CDR2: MGHRA, YSYEKL. Trimming cost V 5 bases and J 5 bases; bases outside gene matches: 2. The length of the CDR3 is 13 residues. CDR3 sequence (DNA): TGCGCCAGCAGCGGGACAGGGGCTACTGAAGCTTTCTTT. Its translation is CASSGTGATEAFF.

V gene TRBV6-6 combines with J gene TRBJ1-1; 7 bases match TRBD1. This CDR3 has 15 residues. Germline V CDR1 and CDR2: MNHNY, SVGAGI (reference sequence). Trimming took 5 bases from V and 1 from J; bases not matched to a gene: 7. CDR3 DNA sequence: TGTGCCAGCAGTGCTCCGGGACAGTCGAACACTGAAGCTTTCTTT. Protein product: CASSAPGQSNTEAFF.

The rearrangement links TRBV13 to TRBJ2-7, with TRBD1 matching 8 bases. The CDR3 loop spans 16 amino acids. V dropped 4 bases and J dropped 0; count of bases not matched to a gene: 8. Looked up from germline, CDR1 is PRHDT and CDR2 is FYEKMQ (reference sequence). DNA for the CDR3: TGTGCCAGCAGCTGGTTACAGGGGGAAAGCTCCTACGAGCAGTACTTC. This gives the protein CASSWLQGESSYEQYF.

This chain links TRBV29-1 with TRBJ2-1, with 9 nucleotides matching TRBD1. V lost 7 bases and J lost 1; bases outside the gene matches: 17. The CDR3 is 18 residues long. Germline CDR1 and CDR2: SQVTM and ANQGSEA. DNA for the CDR3: TGCAGCGCCGGCCACGATACAGGGGGCGATGGGTCCTACAATGAGCAGTTCTTC. This encodes CSAGHDTGGDGSYNEQFF.

This rearrangement joins TRBV5-1 to TRBJ2-5, with 9 bases lining up with TRBD2. The CDR3 loop spans 22 amino acids. J lost 4 bases, V lost 1 base, and 26 bases had no gene match. Germline CDR1 and CDR2: SGHRS and YFSETQ. CDR3 sequence (DNA): TGCGCCAGCAGCTTGCCGAGCTGGTCCCTTTTGCGGGGGGGCTCTTCGGGAGAGACCCAGTACTTC. Its translation is CASSLPSWSLLRGGSSGETQYF.

The genes are TRBV7-2 and TRBJ2-2, with unresolved D. The CDR3 runs to 14 residues. The ends were cut back, 5 bases at V and 6 bases at J, with 13 bases in the middle. Per the germline V gene, CDR1 is SGHTA and CDR2 is FQGNSA. DNA for the CDR3: TGTGCCAGCAGCGCGTCTAGACCCGCCGGGGAGCTGTTTTTT. This translates into CASSASRPAGELFF.

The rearrangement uses TRBV25-1 and TRBJ1-2; 8 positions match TRBD1. The CDR3 consists of 11 residues. Germline CDR1 MGHDK, CDR2 SYGVNS. V shed 10 bases and J 7 bases; nucleotides not matched to a gene: 5. This CDR3 is CATGQGRGYTF. The CDR3 coding sequence is TGTGCCACCGGACAGGGCCGTGGCTACACCTTC.

This clone was seen a handful of times. The chain uses TRBV2 and TRBJ2-3; the D is unclear. V was pared by 2 bases and J by 9 bases, with 6 bases between. CDR3 length: 11 residues. CDR1 is SNHLY and CDR2 is FYNNEI in the germline V gene. In DNA form, the CDR3 reads TGTGCCAGCAGTGAACCCAGAACGCAGTATTTT. It codes for CASSEPRTQYF.

The chain couples TRBV11-2 to TRBJ2-7; the match to TRBD1 covers 9 bases. CDR1 and CDR2 from the germline V gene are SGHAT and FQNNGV. Germline trimming cut 3 bases from V and 4 bases from J; bases unmatched to any gene: 7. This CDR3 is 15 amino acids long. The CDR3 nucleotides read TGTGCCAGCAGCTTGGGTGGGACAGGGTGGTACGAGCAGTACTTC. It codes for CASSLGGTGWYEQYF.

The chain is built from TRBV5-1 and TRBJ2-3, with no clear D. The CDR3 has 14 amino acids. V was shortened by 0 bases and J by 6 bases, with 11 bases between the two germline ends. From germline, CDR1 is SGHRS and CDR2 YFSETQ. CDR3 loop: CASSLGQVVDTQYF. CDR3 nucleotides: TGCGCCAGCAGCTTGGGGCAGGTCGTGGATACGCAGTATTTT.

This clone came up once. This chain connects TRBV4-2 to TRBJ1-5, with 11 bases matching TRBD1. The CDR3 totals 16 residues. Germline V gene sequence: CDR1 LGHNA, CDR2 YNFKEQ. With V trimmed by 1 base and J by 5 bases, 4 bases remained unmatched. The CDR3 spells CASSQVGQGADQPQHF. DNA of the CDR3: TGTGCCAGCAGCCAAGTCGGACAGGGGGCGGATCAGCCCCAGCATTTT.

V usage is TRBV5-4 and J usage is TRBJ2-5, with TRBD1 identical over 7 bases. The DNA end lines up better with TRBJ2-7; the J call may be wrong. Germline CDR1 and CDR2: SGHNT and YYREEE (reference sequence). The CDR3 length is 15 residues. In DNA, the CDR3 is TGTGCCAGCAGCTTTGGACAGGCCCCCCCTTACGAGCAGTACTTC. It encodes CASSFGQAPPYEQYF.

This sequence joins TRBV2 and TRBJ1-6; the match to TRBD1 covers 7 bases. V shed 7 bases, J shed 10 bases, and the junction held 10 bases outside the gene matches. This CDR3 has 14 amino acids. Germline V CDR1 and CDR2: SNHLY, FYNNEI. CDR3 amino acids: CASKFEGAQSPLHF. The CDR3 bases are TGTGCCAGCAAGTTCGAGGGGGCGCAATCACCCCTCCACTTT. The full variable domain, its missing parts supplied by reference TRBV2 and TRBJ1-6, is EPEVTQTPSHQVTQMGQEVILRCVPISNHLYFYWYRQILGQKVEFLVSFYNNEISEKSEIFDDQFSVERPDGSNFTLKIRSTKLEDSAMYFCASKFEGAQSPLHFGNGTRLTVT.

The gene calls are TRBV27 and TRBJ1-4, with 10 bases fitting TRBD1. Germline V gene sequence: CDR1 MNHEY, CDR2 SMNVEV (reference sequence). The V gene end was trimmed by 6 bases and the J gene end by 6 bases; junction bases not matched to a gene: 10. The CDR3 is made up of 16 amino acids. The CDR3 loop is CASSFLRGQGYEKLFF. The CDR3 DNA sequence: TGTGCCAGCAGCTTCCTCCGGGGACAGGGGTATGAAAAACTGTTTTTT.

This clone was recorded only once. The chain joins TRBV28 to TRBJ2-3; 9 nucleotides align to TRBD1. Germline V gives CDR1 MDHEN, CDR2 SYDVKM. Losses at the gene ends were 5 bases for V and 0 bases for J; bases not matched to a gene: 3. The CDR3 runs 15 residues. CDR3 nucleotides: TGTGCCAGCAGTCACAGGGGGCCCAGCACAGATACGCAGTATTTT. Its translation: CASSHRGPSTDTQYF.

This rearrangement joins TRBV5-6 to TRBJ1-5, with D perhaps TRBD1 (5 bases). V dropped 4 bases and J dropped 7 bases, with 15 bases sitting between them. CDR1 SGHDT and CDR2 YYEEEE come from the germline V gene. CDR3 length: 14 amino acids. The CDR3 bases are TGTGCCAGCAGCCTGGGGGGGGTAGGACAGCCCCAGCATTTT. It translates to CASSLGGVGQPQHF.